A selection of T cell receptor beta chains follows, all from one sample in a study of blood T cell repertoires in COVID-19. Using immunoSEQ multiplex PCR, the repertoire was profiled, and TCRdb retains in-frame clones only, with some absent. The data hold around 140,000 clones, with under 90% observed a single time. Sample: peripheral blood. These receptor sequences come from a man between 65 and 85 years old who had recovered from COVID-19. The CDR3 runs from the conserved cysteine through the conserved F or W. A D gene is named only where the DNA matches it firmly. Clone size, where shown, is once, few, many, or a class for clones that have expanded.

d_call cdr3_length clone_size j_call v_call cdr3_nt cdr3_aa
- 12 - TRBJ2-1 TRBV3-1/TRBV3-2 TGTGCCAGCAGCCAACCGGGTGGTGAGCAGTTCTTC CASSQPGGEQFF
TRBD2 13 - TRBJ2-7 TRBV10-3 TGTGCCATTCGGACTAGCGGGAGCGGCGAGCAGTACTTC CAIRTSGSGEQYF
- 14 - TRBJ1-1 TRBV14 TGTGCCAGCAGCCAAGACCGGTCGAACACTGAAGCTTTCTTT CASSQDRSNTEAFF
TRBD1 15 - TRBJ1-1 TRBV19 TGTGCCAGTAGTATTTGGACAGGGGGGAACACTGAAGCTTTCTTT CASSIWTGGNTEAFF
TRBD1 14 once TRBJ1-2 TRBV19 TGTGCCAGTAGTGCCCGACAGGGTAACTATGGCTACACCTTC CASSARQGNYGYTF
- 15 - TRBJ2-1 TRBV24-1 TGTGCCACCAGTGATTCTTCGGGGGTTTACAATGAGCAGTTCTTC CATSDSSGVYNEQFF
- 12 - TRBJ2-7 TRBV11-2 TGTGCCAGCAGCCCGTCCAGTTCCGAGCAGTACTTC CASSPSSSEQYF
- 13 many TRBJ2-7 TRBV19 TGTGCCAGTAGTCAAGCCCAGGGGTACGAGCAGTACTTC CASSQAQGYEQYF
- 17 - TRBJ2-1 TRBV7-9 TGTGCCAGCAGCCCCAGGGGTCCGGTCCTCCTAGACAATGAGCAGTTCTTC CASSPRGPVLLDNEQFF
- 14 few TRBJ1-2 TRBV30 TGTGCCTGGAGTGTACGGCAGACGGGCTATGGCTACACCTTC CAWSVRQTGYGYTF
TRBD1 14 - TRBJ1-2 TRBV10-2 TGCGCCAGCGGGGGACAGTCAACTAACTATGGCTACACCTTC CASGGQSTNYGYTF
TRBD2 16 - TRBJ2-1 TRBV27 TGTGCCAGCAGTTCCCGGACTAGCGGGAGTCAAGATGAGCAGTTCTTC CASSSRTSGSQDEQFF
- 13 - TRBJ2-1 TRBV18 TGTGCCAGCTCAGGCCGTCGACTCTATGAGCAGTTCTTC CASSGRRLYEQFF
TRBD1 15 - TRBJ1-2 TRBV7-2 TGTGCCAGCAGCTTAGAAGGGACAGGGGGTTCCGGCTACACCTTC CASSLEGTGGSGYTF
- 15 - TRBJ2-1 TRBV28 TGTGCCGCCACCGAGGTCTCACCTTCCAACAATGAGCAGTTCTTC CAATEVSPSNNEQFF
TRBD2 12 once TRBJ2-1 TRBV6-5 TGTGCCAGCACCCTACGGGGGGATGAGCAGTTCTTC CASTLRGDEQFF
- 13 - TRBJ2-1 TRBV28 TGTGCCAGCAGTTTAGCGGGGTTCAATGAGCAGTTCTTC CASSLAGFNEQFF
TRBD2 12 - TRBJ2-1 TRBV11-2 TGTGCCAGCAGCAGGTTTCCGGGACTAGCGTTCTTC CASSRFPGLAFF
- 15 - TRBJ2-5 TRBV7-2 TGTGCCAGCAGCGGGCGGACAGCGTACCAAGAGACCCAGTACTTC CASSGRTAYQETQYF
- 16 - TRBJ2-2 TRBV10-3 TGTGCCATCAGTGAAGAACAGGGATTGCGCACCGGGGAGCTGTTTTTT CAISEEQGLRTGELFF
TRBD2 14 - TRBJ2-7 TRBV7-2 TGTGCCAGCAGCTTAGCGGGAGGGCCCTCCGAGCAGTACTTC CASSLAGGPSEQYF
TRBD2 14 - TRBJ2-1 TRBV24-1 TGTGCCACCAGCCGGACTAGCGGGAGCAGTGAGCAGTTCTTC CATSRTSGSSEQFF